These 18 T cell receptor beta chains share one sample of origin, sequenced in a study of regulatory T cells in long-lasting Graves disease. Construction of TCR beta libraries relied on iRepertoire HTBI primers and on Arm-PCR targeting CDR3 regions. TCRdb fed the multiplex PCR reads into MiXCR, producing one record per CDR3 protein. This sample has 350,000 to 500,000 distinct CDR3 sequences, with around 17% found just once. Time point specified: newly diagnosed GD, antithyroid drugs for less than 3 months. Researchers made the TCR library from RNA that was extracted from PBMCs. These sequences were also reported in another study, on T cells in Graves' hyperthyroidism and ophthalmopathy.

This specimen was peripheral blood mononuclear cells (PBMCs), taken at new diagnosis, from a patient treated with antithyroid drugs. Receptors were obtained from a woman between 18 and 29 years old with Graves disease.

This clonotype was recorded many times. The rearrangement uses TRBV27 and TRBJ1-2, with TRBD1 matching over 11 bases. The germline V gene encodes CDR1 MNHEY and CDR2 SMNVEV (reference sequence). Trimming at V came to 0 bases and at J to 6 bases, leaving 6 bases not matched to a gene. The CDR3 spans 16 residues. The CDR3 here is CASSLSDRGQEDGYTF. Here the CDR3 DNA reads TGTGCCAGCAGTTTATCGGACAGGGGGCAGGAGGATGGCTACACCTTC.

This clonotype was seen more than once but under ten times. The V and J genes are TRBV6-1 and TRBJ1-2; D not certain. Per the germline V gene, CDR1 is MNHNS and CDR2 is SASEGT. This CDR3 is 13 amino acids long. V lost 5 bases, J lost 5 bases, and 12 bases lay in between. The CDR3 nucleotides read TGTGCCAGCAGTCCTATACTACAGTATGGCTACACCTTC. As protein: CASSPILQYGYTF.

This clonotype was recorded a few times. The chain is built from TRBV28 and TRBJ1-1; weak D call: TRBD1 (5 bases). Trimming stripped 7 bases from V and 4 bases from J, with 16 bases between. The germline V gene encodes CDR1 MDHEN and CDR2 SYDVKM. CDR3 length equals 14 residues. This chain's CDR3 is CASIVSRAGTEAFF. CDR3 DNA sequence: TGTGCCAGCATAGTCAGCAGGGCCGGCACTGAAGCTTTCTTT.

In DNA form, the CDR3 reads TGCAGTGCTAGTCCCGGGACAACTAACTATGGCTACACCTTC. This encodes CSASPGTTNYGYTF. The chain has TRBV20-1 and TRBJ1-2; TRBD1 might be the D (6 bases). There are 14 residues in the CDR3. V was clipped by 3 bases and J by 0 bases, with 11 bases between them. CDR1 and CDR2 (germline): DFQATT, SNEGSKA (reference sequence).

The J gene is TRBJ1-2, the V gene TRBV27; D gene uncertain. CDR1 MNHEY and CDR2 SMNVEV come from the germline V gene (reference sequence). The CDR3 length is 14 residues. V lost 0 bases and J lost 2, with 7 bases in between. The CDR3 here is CASSLSYQNYGYTF. DNA of the CDR3: TGTGCCAGCAGTTTATCGTATCAAAACTATGGCTACACCTTC.

The table lists this clonotype with a few counts. The chain employs TRBV2 and TRBJ2-6; 7 bases line up with TRBD2. The CDR3 covers 16 residues. J gave up 2 bases and V 2 bases, and 3 bases lay outside the gene matches. CDR1 SNHLY and CDR2 FYNNEI come from the germline V gene. CDR3 coding DNA: TGTGCCAGCAGTGAATCTCGGGGGGCTGGGGCCAACGTCCTGACTTTC. It encodes CASSESRGAGANVLTF.

V is TRBV30 and J is TRBJ2-3; TRBD1 aligns across 8 bases. CDR3 length: 16 residues. Per germline, CDR1 GTSNPN and CDR2 SVGIG (reference sequence). V lost 1 base to trimming and J lost 2 bases; unmatched junction nucleotides: 8. CDR3 bases: TGTGCCTGGAGTGGACCCCGGGACAGGTACACAGATACGCAGTATTTT. This encodes CAWSGPRDRYTDTQYF.

This clonotype has at least ten counts. The genes are TRBV28 and TRBJ2-7; D not certain. V lost 3 bases, J lost 2 bases, and 17 bases lay in between. The germline gives CDR1 MDHEN, CDR2 SYDVKM. This CDR3 has 16 amino acids. The DNA for the CDR3 is TGTGCCAGCAGTTTCAGACCCCTGCTAGAGGCCTACGAGCAGTACTTC. Translating it yields CASSFRPLLEAYEQYF. The complete variable domain, with remaining parts taken from reference TRBV28 and TRBJ2-7, reads DVKVTQSSRYLVKRTGEKVFLECVQDMDHENMFWYRQDPGLGLRLIYFSYDVKMKEKGDIPEGYSVSREKKERFSLILESASTNQTSMYLCASSFRPLLEAYEQYFGPGTRLTVT.

This clonotype was observed a handful of times. V and J are TRBV7-3 and TRBJ2-7, with 11 positions matching TRBD1. CDR1 and CDR2 (germline): SGHTA, FQGTGA. V was clipped by 5 bases and J by 4 bases; unmatched bases: 7. The CDR3 is made up of 15 amino acids. The CDR3: CASSNGTGGRYEQYF. CDR3 DNA sequence: TGTGCCAGCAGCAATGGGACAGGGGGTAGGTACGAGCAGTACTTC.

This chain uses TRBV6-5 with TRBJ1-1; D unclear. Germline V CDR1 and CDR2: MNHEY, SVGAGI. Trimming pared 4 bases from V and 4 bases from J, leaving 10 bases between. This CDR3 spans 13 amino acids. CDR3 nucleotides: TGTGCCAGCAGTTTGGACTCGTTCACTGAAGCTTTCTTT. Protein sequence: CASSLDSFTEAFF.

This clonotype was recorded many times. The rearrangement links TRBV18 to TRBJ2-2; D is possibly TRBD2 (6 bases). V shed 1 base and J shed 5 bases, with 14 bases lying between them. Germline V gives CDR1 KGHSH, CDR2 LQKENI. The CDR3 runs 16 residues. The CDR3 protein is CASSPLLASETGELFF. For the CDR3, the DNA is TGTGCCAGCTCACCACTCCTGGCTAGCGAGACCGGGGAGCTGTTTTTT.

This clonotype appeared many times. The chain has TRBV28 and TRBJ2-7; D call uncertain. CDR3 length equals 14 residues. The germline V gene encodes CDR1 MDHEN and CDR2 SYDVKM. V was clipped by 6 bases and J by 0 bases, with 12 bases between them. The CDR3 DNA follows: TGTGCCAGCAGCTTGCAGGAGAGCTCCTACGAGCAGTACTTC. Its translation is CASSLQESSYEQYF.

The rearrangement uses TRBV20-1 and TRBJ2-7; D gene uncertain. Germline V gene sequence: CDR1 DFQATT, CDR2 SNEGSKA (reference sequence). V lost 3 bases and J lost 7, with 10 bases in between. The CDR3 is made up of 11 amino acids. Written as DNA, the CDR3 is TGCAGTGCTAGGGCCGGTACTGAGCAGTACTTC. Translation gives CSARAGTEQYF.

The sample holds many counts of this clonotype. The chain is built from TRBV6-2 or TRBV6-3 and TRBJ2-3; 12 bases match TRBD2. Germline CDR1 reads MNHEY; CDR2 reads SVGEGT. J was trimmed by 3 bases and V by 5 bases; bases with no gene match: 9. This CDR3 contains 17 residues. The CDR3 region has the DNA TGTGCCAGCAGTGGACAACTAGCGGGAGGAGGGACAGATACGCAGTATTTT. It codes for CASSGQLAGGGTDTQYF.

The rearrangement links TRBV5-6 to TRBJ1-1; D ambiguous. V gave up 3 bases and J gave up 7 bases, with 19 bases separating them. Germline V lookup: CDR1 SGHDT, CDR2 YYEEEE. The CDR3 is 15 residues long. The CDR3 nucleotides read TGTGCCAGCAGCTCCTTCCTCCGACAAGCGGTTGAAGCTTTCTTT. As protein: CASSSFLRQAVEAFF.

This chain joins TRBV20-1 and TRBJ2-7, with 9 bases aligning to TRBD2. Germline V gives CDR1 DFQATT, CDR2 SNEGSKA (reference sequence). The V and J ends lost 3 bases and 1 base, in that order; junction bases with no gene match: 10. CDR3 length: 16 residues. The CDR3 reads CSARRMASGTSYEQYF. CDR3 coding DNA: TGCAGTGCTAGGCGTATGGCTAGCGGGACTTCCTACGAGCAGTACTTC.

This clonotype was picked up many times. J is TRBJ2-5 and V is TRBV27; tentative D call: TRBD2 (6 bases). Looked up from germline, CDR1 is MNHEY and CDR2 is SMNVEV (reference sequence). Trimming left V 5 bases short and J 2 bases short, with 15 bases between. CDR3 length equals 15 residues. The CDR3 here is CASSPRRGLQETQYF. CDR3 coding DNA: TGTGCCAGCAGTCCTCGGAGAGGACTACAAGAGACCCAGTACTTC.

This clonotype was observed at least ten times. J is TRBJ2-2 and V is TRBV30; D call uncertain. Germline loops: CDR1 GTSNPN, CDR2 SVGIG (reference sequence). V lost 2 bases and J 2 bases, leaving 15 bases between the germline ends. This CDR3 is 16 amino acids long. The CDR3 nucleotides read TGTGCCTGGAGTCTCGTGAGGCAACTTAACACCGGGGAGCTGTTTTTT. Translated: CAWSLVRQLNTGELFF. Based on the CDR3 plus reference TRBV30 and TRBJ2-2, the full variable domain is SQTIHQWPATLVQPVGSPLSLECTVEGTSNPNLYWYRQAAGRGLQLLFYSVGIGQISSEVPQNLSASRPQDRQFILSSKKLLLSDSGFYLCAWSLVRQLNTGELFFGEGSRLTVL.